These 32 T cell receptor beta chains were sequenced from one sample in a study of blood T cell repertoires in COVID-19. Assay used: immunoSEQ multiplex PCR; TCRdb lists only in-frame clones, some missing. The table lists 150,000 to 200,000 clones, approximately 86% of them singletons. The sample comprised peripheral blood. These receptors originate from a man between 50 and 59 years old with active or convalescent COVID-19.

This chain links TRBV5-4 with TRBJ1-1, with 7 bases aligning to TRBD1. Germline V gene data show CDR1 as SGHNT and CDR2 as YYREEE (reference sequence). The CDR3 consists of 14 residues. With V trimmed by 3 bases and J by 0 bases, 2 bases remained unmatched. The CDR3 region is CASSYRGMNTEAFF. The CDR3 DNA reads TGTGCCAGCAGCTACAGGGGCATGAACACTGAAGCTTTCTTT.

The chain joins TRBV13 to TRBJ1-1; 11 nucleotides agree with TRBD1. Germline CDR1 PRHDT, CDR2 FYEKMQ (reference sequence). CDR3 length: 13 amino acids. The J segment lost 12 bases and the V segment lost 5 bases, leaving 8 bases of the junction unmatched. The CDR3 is CASSPGQGASTFF. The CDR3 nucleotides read TGTGCCAGCAGCCCAGGACAGGGGGCGTCAACTTTCTTT.

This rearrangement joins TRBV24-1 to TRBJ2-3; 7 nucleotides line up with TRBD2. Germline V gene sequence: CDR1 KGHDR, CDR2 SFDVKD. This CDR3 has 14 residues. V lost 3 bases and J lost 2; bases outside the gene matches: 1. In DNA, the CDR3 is TGTGCCACCAGTGATGGGGACTACACAGATACGCAGTATTTT. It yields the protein CATSDGDYTDTQYF.

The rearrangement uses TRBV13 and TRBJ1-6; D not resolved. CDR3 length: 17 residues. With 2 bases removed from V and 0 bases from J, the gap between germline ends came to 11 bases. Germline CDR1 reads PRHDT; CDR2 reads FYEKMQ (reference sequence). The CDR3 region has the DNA TGTGCCAGCAGCTTATGGCGGGGAAGCTCCTATAATTCACCCCTCCACTTT. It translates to CASSLWRGSSYNSPLHF.

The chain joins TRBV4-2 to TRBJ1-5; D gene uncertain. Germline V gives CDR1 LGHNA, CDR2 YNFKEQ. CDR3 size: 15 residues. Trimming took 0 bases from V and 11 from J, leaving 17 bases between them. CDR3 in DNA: TGTGCCAGCAGCCAAGAGATTGGTGGTCGGGGAGCCCAGCATTTT. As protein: CASSQEIGGRGAQHF.

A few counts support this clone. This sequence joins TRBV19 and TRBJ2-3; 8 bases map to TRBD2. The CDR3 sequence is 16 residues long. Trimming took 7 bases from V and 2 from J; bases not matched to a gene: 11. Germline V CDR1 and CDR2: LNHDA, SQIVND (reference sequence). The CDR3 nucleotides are TGTGCCAGTACCCCAACCGGGACTAGGATCACAGATACGCAGTATTTT. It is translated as CASTPTGTRITDTQYF.

CDR3: CASSLDLAGANTEAFF. DNA for the CDR3: TGTGCCAGCAGCTTGGATTTAGCAGGGGCGAACACTGAAGCTTTCTTT. This chain connects TRBV5-4 to TRBJ1-1, with a possible D match to TRBD1 (6 bases). Germline assignment: CDR1 SGHNT and CDR2 YYREEE (reference sequence). V gave up 0 bases and J gave up 1 base, with 13 bases separating them. This CDR3 contains 16 residues.

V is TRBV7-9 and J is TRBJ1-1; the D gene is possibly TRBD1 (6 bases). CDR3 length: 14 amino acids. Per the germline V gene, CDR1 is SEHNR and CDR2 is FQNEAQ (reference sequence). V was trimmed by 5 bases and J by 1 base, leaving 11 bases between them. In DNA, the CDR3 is TGTGCCAGCAGCGCGCAGGGACAGAACACTGAAGCTTTCTTT. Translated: CASSAQGQNTEAFF.

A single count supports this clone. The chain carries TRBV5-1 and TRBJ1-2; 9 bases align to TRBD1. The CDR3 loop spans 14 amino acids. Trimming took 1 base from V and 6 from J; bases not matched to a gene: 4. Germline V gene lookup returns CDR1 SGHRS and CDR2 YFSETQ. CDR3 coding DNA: TGCGCCAGCAGCTTGACAGGGGGCGGTCATGGCTACACCTTC. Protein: CASSLTGGGHGYTF. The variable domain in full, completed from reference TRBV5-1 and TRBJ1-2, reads KAGVTQTPRYLIKTRGQQVTLSCSPISGHRSVSWYQQTPGQGLQFLFEYFSETQRNKGNFPGRFSGRQFSNSRSEMNVSTLELGDSALYLCASSLTGGGHGYTFGSGTRLTVV.

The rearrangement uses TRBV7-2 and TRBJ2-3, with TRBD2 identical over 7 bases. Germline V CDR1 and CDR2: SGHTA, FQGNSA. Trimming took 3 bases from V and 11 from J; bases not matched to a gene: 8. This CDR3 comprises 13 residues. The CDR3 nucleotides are TGTGCCAGCAGCTTTAGCGGGCCGGGGTTGCAGTATTTT. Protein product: CASSFSGPGLQYF.

DNA for the CDR3: TGTGCCAGCAGCACCGAACTTCCCGACAGGGGGAGCGAGCAGTACTTC. This sequence encodes CASSTELPDRGSEQYF. This rearrangement joins TRBV7-9 to TRBJ2-7, with TRBD1 matching 9 bases. Germline V gives CDR1 SEHNR, CDR2 FQNEAQ (reference sequence). CDR3 size: 16 residues. With 5 bases clipped from V and 6 bases from J, the junction kept 14 bases outside the gene matches. Full variable domain (rest looked up from reference TRBV7-9 and TRBJ2-7): DTGVSQNPRHKITKRGQNVTFRCDPISEHNRLYWYRQTLGQGPEFLTYFQNEAQLEKSRLLSDRFSAERPKGSFSTLEIQRTEQGDSAMYLCASSTELPDRGSEQYFGPGTRLTVT.

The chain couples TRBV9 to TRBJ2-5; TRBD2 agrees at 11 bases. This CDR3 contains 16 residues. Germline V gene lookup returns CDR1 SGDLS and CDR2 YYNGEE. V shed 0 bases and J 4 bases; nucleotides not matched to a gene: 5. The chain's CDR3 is CASSVVGSGGAETQYF. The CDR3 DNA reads TGTGCCAGCAGCGTAGTCGGTAGCGGGGGGGCAGAGACCCAGTACTTC.

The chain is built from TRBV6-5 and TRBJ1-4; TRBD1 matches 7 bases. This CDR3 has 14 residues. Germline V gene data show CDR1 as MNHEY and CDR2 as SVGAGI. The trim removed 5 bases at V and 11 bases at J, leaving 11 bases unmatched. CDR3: CASSLDRDVGKLFF. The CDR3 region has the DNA TGTGCCAGCAGTCTCGACAGGGACGTCGGGAAACTGTTTTTT.

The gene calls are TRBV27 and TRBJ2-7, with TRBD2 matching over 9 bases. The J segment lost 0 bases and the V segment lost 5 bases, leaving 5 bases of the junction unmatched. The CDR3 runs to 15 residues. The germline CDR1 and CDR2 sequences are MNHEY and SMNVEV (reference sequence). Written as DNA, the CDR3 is TGTGCCAGCAGTCGGGGACTAGCTAACTCCTACGAGCAGTACTTC. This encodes CASSRGLANSYEQYF.

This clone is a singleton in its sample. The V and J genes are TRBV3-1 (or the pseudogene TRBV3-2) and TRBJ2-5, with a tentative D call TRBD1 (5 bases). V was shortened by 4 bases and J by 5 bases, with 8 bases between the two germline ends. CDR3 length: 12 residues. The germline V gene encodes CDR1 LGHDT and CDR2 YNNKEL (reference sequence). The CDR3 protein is CASSRGPETQYF. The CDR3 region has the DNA TGTGCCAGCAGCCGGGGCCCGGAGACCCAGTACTTC.

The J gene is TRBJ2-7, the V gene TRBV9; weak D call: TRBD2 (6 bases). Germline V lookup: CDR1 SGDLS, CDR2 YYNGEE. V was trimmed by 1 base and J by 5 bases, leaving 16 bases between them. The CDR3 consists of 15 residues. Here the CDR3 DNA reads TGTGCCAGCAGCGTAACTTGGGAGGACGTACACGAGCAGTACTTC. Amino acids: CASSVTWEDVHEQYF.

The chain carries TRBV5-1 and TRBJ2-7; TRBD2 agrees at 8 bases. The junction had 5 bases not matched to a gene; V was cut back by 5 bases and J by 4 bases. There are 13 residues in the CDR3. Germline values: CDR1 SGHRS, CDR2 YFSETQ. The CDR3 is CASRGGGRYEQYF. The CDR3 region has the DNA TGCGCCAGCAGGGGCGGGGGGAGGTACGAGCAGTACTTC.

This CDR3 is CASRSPPGQYEKLFF. The CDR3 nucleotides are TGTGCCAGTCGGAGCCCCCCGGGACAGTATGAAAAACTGTTTTTT. V and J are TRBV19 and TRBJ1-4; 7 bases agree with TRBD1. Germline assignment: CDR1 LNHDA and CDR2 SQIVND (reference sequence). The CDR3 runs to 15 residues. The J segment lost 6 bases and the V segment lost 8 bases, leaving 12 bases of the junction unmatched.

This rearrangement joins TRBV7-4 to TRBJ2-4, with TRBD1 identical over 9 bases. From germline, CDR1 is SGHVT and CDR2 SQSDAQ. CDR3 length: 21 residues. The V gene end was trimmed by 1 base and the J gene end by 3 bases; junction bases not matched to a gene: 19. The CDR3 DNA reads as TGTGCCAGCAGCTTAGTAGGGGAGGACAGGGGCAGGTCGAGGAACAAAAACATTCAGTACTTC. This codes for CASSLVGEDRGRSRNKNIQYF.

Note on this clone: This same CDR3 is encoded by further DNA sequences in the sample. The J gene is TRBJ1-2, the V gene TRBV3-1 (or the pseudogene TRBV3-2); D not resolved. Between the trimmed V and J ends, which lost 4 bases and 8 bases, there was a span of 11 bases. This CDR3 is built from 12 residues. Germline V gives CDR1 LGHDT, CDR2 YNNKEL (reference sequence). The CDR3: CASSLRTGGYTF. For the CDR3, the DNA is TGTGCCAGCAGCCTAAGGACTGGGGGCTACACCTTC.

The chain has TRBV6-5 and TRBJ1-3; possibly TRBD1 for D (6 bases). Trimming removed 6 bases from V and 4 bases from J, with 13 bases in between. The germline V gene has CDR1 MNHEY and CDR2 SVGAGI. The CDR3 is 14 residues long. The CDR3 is CASRKGHRGNTIYF. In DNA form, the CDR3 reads TGTGCCAGCAGAAAGGGACACCGAGGAAACACCATATATTTT.

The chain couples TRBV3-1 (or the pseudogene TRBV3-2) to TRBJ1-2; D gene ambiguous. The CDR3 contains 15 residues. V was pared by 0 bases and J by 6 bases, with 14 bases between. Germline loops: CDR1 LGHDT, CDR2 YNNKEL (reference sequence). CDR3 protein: CASSQEYVASDGYTF. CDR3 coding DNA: TGTGCCAGCAGCCAAGAATACGTAGCAAGCGATGGCTACACCTTC.

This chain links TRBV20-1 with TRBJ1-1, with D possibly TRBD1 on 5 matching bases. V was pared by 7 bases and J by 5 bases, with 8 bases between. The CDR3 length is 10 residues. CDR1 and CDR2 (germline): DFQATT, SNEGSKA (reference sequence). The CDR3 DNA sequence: TGCAGTGGTTCAGGGACTGAAGCTTTCTTT. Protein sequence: CSGSGTEAFF.

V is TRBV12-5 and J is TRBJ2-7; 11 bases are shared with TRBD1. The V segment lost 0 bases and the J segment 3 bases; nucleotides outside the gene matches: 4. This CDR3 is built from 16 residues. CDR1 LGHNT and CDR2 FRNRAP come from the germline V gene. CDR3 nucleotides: TGTGCTAGTGGTTTGGTACTGGGACAGGGGGACTACGAGCAGTACTTC. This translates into CASGLVLGQGDYEQYF.

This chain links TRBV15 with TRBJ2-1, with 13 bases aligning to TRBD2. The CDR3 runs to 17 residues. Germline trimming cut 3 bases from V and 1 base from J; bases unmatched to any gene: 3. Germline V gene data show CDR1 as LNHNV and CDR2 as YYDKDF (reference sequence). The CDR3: CATSRVLAGGSYNEQFF. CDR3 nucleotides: TGTGCCACCAGCAGGGTACTAGCGGGAGGGTCCTACAATGAGCAGTTCTTC. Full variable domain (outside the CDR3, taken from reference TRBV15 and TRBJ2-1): DAMVIQNPRYQVTQFGKPVTLSCSQTLNHNVMYWYQQKSSQAPKLLFHYYDKDFNNEADTPDNFQSRRPNTSFCFLDIRSPGLGDTAMYLCATSRVLAGGSYNEQFFGPGTRLTVL.

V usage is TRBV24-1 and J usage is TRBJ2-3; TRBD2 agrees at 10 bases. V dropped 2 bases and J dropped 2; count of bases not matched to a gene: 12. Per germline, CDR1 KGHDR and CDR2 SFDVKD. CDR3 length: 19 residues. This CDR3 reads CATSDSGRQREGLTDTQYF. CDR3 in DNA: TGTGCCACCAGTGATTCAGGCCGCCAGCGGGAGGGCCTCACAGATACGCAGTATTTT.

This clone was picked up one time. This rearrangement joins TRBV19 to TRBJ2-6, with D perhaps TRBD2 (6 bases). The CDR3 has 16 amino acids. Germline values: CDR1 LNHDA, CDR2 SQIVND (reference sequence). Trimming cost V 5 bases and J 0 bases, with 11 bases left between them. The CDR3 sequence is CASSGPGVSGANVLTF. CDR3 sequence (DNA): TGTGCCAGTAGTGGTCCGGGGGTCTCTGGGGCCAACGTCCTGACTTTC.

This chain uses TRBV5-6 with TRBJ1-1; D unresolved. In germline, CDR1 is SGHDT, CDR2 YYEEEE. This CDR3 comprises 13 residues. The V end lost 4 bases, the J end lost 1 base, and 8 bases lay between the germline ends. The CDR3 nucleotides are TGTGCCAGCAGCCCAATTTCGAACACTGAAGCTTTCTTT. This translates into CASSPISNTEAFF.

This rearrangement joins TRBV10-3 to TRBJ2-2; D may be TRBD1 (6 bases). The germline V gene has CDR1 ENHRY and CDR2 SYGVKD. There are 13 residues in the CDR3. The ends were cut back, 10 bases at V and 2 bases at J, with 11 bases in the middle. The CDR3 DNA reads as TGTGCCACGCGGACAGAAAACACCGGGGAGCTGTTTTTT. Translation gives CATRTENTGELFF.

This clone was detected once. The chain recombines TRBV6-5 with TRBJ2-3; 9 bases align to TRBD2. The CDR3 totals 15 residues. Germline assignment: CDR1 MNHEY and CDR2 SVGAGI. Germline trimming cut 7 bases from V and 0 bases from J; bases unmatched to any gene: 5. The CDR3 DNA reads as TGTGCCAGCATACGACTAGCGGCTAGCACAGATACGCAGTATTTT. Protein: CASIRLAASTDTQYF.

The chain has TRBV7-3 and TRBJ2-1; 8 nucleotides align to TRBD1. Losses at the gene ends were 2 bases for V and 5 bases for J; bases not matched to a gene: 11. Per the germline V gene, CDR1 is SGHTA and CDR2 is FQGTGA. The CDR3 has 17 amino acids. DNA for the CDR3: TGTGCCAGCAGCTTACCTCTGGACAGGGCTATCCACAATGAGCAGTTCTTC. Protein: CASSLPLDRAIHNEQFF.

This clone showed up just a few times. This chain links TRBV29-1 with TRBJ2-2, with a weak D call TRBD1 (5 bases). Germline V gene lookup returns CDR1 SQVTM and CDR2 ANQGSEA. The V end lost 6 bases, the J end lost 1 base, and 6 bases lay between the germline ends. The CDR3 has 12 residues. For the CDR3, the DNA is TGCAGCGTCGGACAGAACACCGGGGAGCTGTTTTTT. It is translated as CSVGQNTGELFF.